This TCR beta chain is drawn from a study of Tregs in tolerant kidney transplant recipients. The CDR3 runs 14 residues. Trimming stripped 4 bases from V and 5 bases from J, with 14 bases between. The V gene's germline CDR1 is SSHAT and CDR2 FNYEAQ (reference sequence). Method: immunoSEQ multiplex PCR; TCRdb's copy keeps in-frame clones and lacks some. The sample lists 240,000 or so clones, about 80% occurring once. Unstimulated regulatory T cells (CD4+CD25+CD127-), CD4+CD25- non-regulatory cells, CD4 and CD8 cells were FACS-sorted from thawed PBMCs. Study observations and caveats: Expanding Tregs on activated donor B cells appeared to best identify donor-specific TCRbeta clones. Biological reproducibility was not directly addressed in this study.

Worth noting for this clone: The target antigen is unknown.

The V call is TRBV7-7, the J call TRBJ2-5; D not certain. The sequencing sample was made of CD4+ T cells from blood. This receptor was taken from a human donor in good health. CDR3 DNA: TGTGCCAGCAGCTCCGGCCCGGTGGTGGAGACCCAGTACTTC. Its protein is CASSSGPVVETQYF.